This entry concerns a single TCR beta chain. This entry belongs to a study of blood T cell repertoires in COVID-19. Study in general: Sources were T cells, B-cell-depleted T cells, or PBMCs; the material itself was cDNA or gDNA.

Authors' analysis steps: Reference gene primer amplification in the assay estimated nucleated cell counts. Assay: immunoSEQ multiplex PCR; the TCRdb copy retains only in-frame clones and omits some. That table supplies the V and J calls and clone size; D and trimming were determined from the DNA. Of 250,000 or so clones detected, less than 90% appear once; the ten largest clones hold 4.2%. The TCR comes from a man in his 60s with acute or convalescent COVID-19. Specimen: peripheral blood.

This chain's CDR3 is CASTSAYEQYF. The CDR3 region has the DNA TGTGCCAGCACTTCAGCCTACGAGCAGTACTTC. The chain uses TRBV3-1 (or the pseudogene TRBV3-2) and TRBJ2-7; D not resolved. Germline V CDR1 and CDR2: LGHDT, YNNKEL (reference sequence). This CDR3 comprises 11 residues. Trimming took 7 bases from V and 2 from J, leaving 6 bases between them.